This T cell receptor (beta chain) was identified during a study of T cell responses to AZD1222 COVID-19 vaccine. This table comes from immunoSEQ multiplex PCR, and its TCRdb copy is limited to in-frame clones, with some not included. There are some 96,000 clones in the sample; roughly 83% occur only once, and 13% to 15% lies in the top ten. This clone was detected once. Trimming took 1 base from V and 6 from J, leaving 9 bases between them. The CDR3 loop spans 13 amino acids. In germline, CDR1 is SNHLY, CDR2 FYNNEI. This clonotype originated in an adult who received the AZD1222 COVID-19 vaccine. The sequencing here drew on peripheral blood, taken 28 days after the second AZD1222 dose. The J gene is TRBJ1-2, the V gene TRBV2; tentatively, D is TRBD1 (6 bases). The chain's CDR3 is CASSEDQGNGYTF. For the CDR3, the DNA is TGTGCCAGCAGTGAAGATCAGGGGAATGGCTACACCTTC.